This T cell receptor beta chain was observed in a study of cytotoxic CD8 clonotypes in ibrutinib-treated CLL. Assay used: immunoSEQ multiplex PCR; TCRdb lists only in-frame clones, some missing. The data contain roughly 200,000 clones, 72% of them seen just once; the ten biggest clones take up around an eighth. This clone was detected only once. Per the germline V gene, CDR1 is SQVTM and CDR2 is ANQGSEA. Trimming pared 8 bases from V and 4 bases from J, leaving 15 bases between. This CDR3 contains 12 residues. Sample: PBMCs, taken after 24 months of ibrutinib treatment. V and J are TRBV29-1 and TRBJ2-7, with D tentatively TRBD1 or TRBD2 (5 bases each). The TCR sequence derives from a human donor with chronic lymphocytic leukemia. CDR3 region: CSLRDGKYEQYF. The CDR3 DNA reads TGCAGCCTACGGGACGGAAAATACGAGCAGTACTTC.